A selection of T cell receptor beta chains follows, all from one sample in a study of shared clonotypes between healthy human individuals. TCRdb's table, derived via immunoSEQ multiplex PCR, lists solely in-frame clones and lacks some. This table holds fewer than 1.8 million clones, approximately 98.5% found once. Input material: naive CD4+ T cells sorted from blood. Receptors originate from a man aged 25 to 45 in good health. The CDR3 runs from the conserved cysteine through the conserved F or W. The order of the fields is D gene, J gene, V gene, clone size, CDR3 DNA, CDR3 protein. A D gene is named only where the DNA matches it firmly. Expanded clones are given a class, and other clones once, few, many or no size at all.

TRBD1 | TRBJ2-5 | TRBV30 | NA | TGTGCCTGGGGGACAGGGGGCGCGGAGACCCAGTACTTC | CAWGTGGAETQYF
TRBD1 | TRBJ2-3 | TRBV15 | NA | TGTGCCACCAGCGTGGGACAGGGCGCAGATACGCAGTATTTT | CATSVGQGADTQYF
TRBD1 | TRBJ1-4 | TRBV2 | NA | TGTGCCAGCATGACAGGGGGCTTGGGTGAAAAACTGTTTTTT | CASMTGGLGEKLFF
NA | TRBJ1-4 | TRBV20-1 | NA | TGCAGTGCTAGTGGAGAAAAACTGTTTTTT | CSASGEKLFF
NA | TRBJ2-1 | TRBV6-6 | once | TGTGCCAGCAGTTATGGGCGGATCAATGAGCAGTTCTTC | CASSYGRINEQFF
NA | TRBJ1-2 | TRBV14 | NA | TGTGCCAGCAGCCGCTCAGGCTCTCCCGGTGGCTACACCTTC | CASSRSGSPGGYTF
NA | TRBJ1-1 | TRBV19 | NA | TGTGCCAGTAGTATGCGGGGTGGATTGACTGAAGCTTTCTTT | CASSMRGGLTEAFF
NA | TRBJ2-7 | TRBV2 | NA | TGTGCCAGCAGTCCGGGCCGCGCCTCCTTC | CASSPGRASF
TRBD1 | TRBJ2-1 | TRBV27 | NA | TGTGCCAGCAGTGCCGTCAAACACAGGGGCTCCTACAATGAGCAGTTCTTC | CASSAVKHRGSYNEQFF
NA | TRBJ1-1 | TRBV5-1 | NA | TGCGCCAGCAGCTTGGGGACAGCCCCCCAAGGGAACACTGAAGCTTTCTTT | CASSLGTAPQGNTEAFF
TRBD2 | TRBJ2-7 | TRBV2 | NA | TGTGCCAGCAGTGAGACTCGGGGGGGCTACGAGCAGTACTTC | CASSETRGGYEQYF
TRBD2 | TRBJ2-3 | TRBV18 | NA | TGTGCCAGCTCACCCCCCTGGGGTAGCGGGAGAGGTTCATCCCGCACAGATACGCAGTATTTT | CASSPPWGSGRGSSRTDTQYF
NA | TRBJ2-1 | TRBV4-3 | NA | TGCGCCAGCAGCCAAGAAGGTCTGCCCAACAATGAGCAGTTCTTC | CASSQEGLPNNEQFF
NA | TRBJ2-7 | TRBV27 | NA | TGTGCCAGCAGTACTCTCGTCGACGAGCAGTACTTC | CASSTLVDEQYF
NA | TRBJ1-2 | TRBV28 | NA | TGTGCCAGCATTACAGGGAGAAACTATGGCTACACCTTC | CASITGRNYGYTF
NA | TRBJ1-1 | TRBV4-3 | NA | TGCGCCAGCAGCCAATTGACAGGAACTGAAGCTTTCTTT | CASSQLTGTEAFF
NA | TRBJ2-3 | TRBV29-1 | NA | TGCAGCTTTCTAGATCCCACAGATACGCAGTATTTT | CSFLDPTDTQYF
NA | TRBJ2-1 | TRBV9 | NA | TGTGCCAGCAGCGCGTGGACAGTAAGGAGCAATGAGCAGTTCTTC | CASSAWTVRSNEQFF
NA | TRBJ2-1 | TRBV5-1 | once | TGCGCCAGCAGCGGGGGGTTCGGTCATGAGCAGTTCTTC | CASSGGFGHEQFF
TRBD2 | TRBJ2-1 | TRBV4-1 | NA | TGCGCCAGCAGCTATACGTGGACTAGCGGGAGTGTCTCCTACAATGAGCAGTTCTTC | CASSYTWTSGSVSYNEQFF
TRBD1 | TRBJ1-1 | TRBV30 | NA | TGTGCCTGGAGCAGGGGGTTGGGCACTGAAGCTTTCTTT | CAWSRGLGTEAFF
NA | TRBJ2-2 | TRBV28 | NA | TGTGCCAGCAGAGCGGAAACCATGAGGGACACCGGGGAGCTGTTTTTT | CASRAETMRDTGELFF
TRBD2 | TRBJ2-7 | TRBV7-8 | NA | TGTGCCAGCAGTTGGGGGCTAGCGGGACGCTCCTACGAGCAGTACTTC | CASSWGLAGRSYEQYF
NA | TRBJ2-1 | TRBV20-1 | NA | TGCAGTGCTAGATCCCATGAGCAGTTCTTC | CSARSHEQFF
TRBD1 | TRBJ2-3 | TRBV7-8 | NA | TGTGCCAGCACCAGGGACAGCGCCACAGATACGCAGTATTTT | CASTRDSATDTQYF
TRBD2 | TRBJ2-2 | TRBV7-9 | NA | TGTGCCAGCAGCGCGACTAGCGGGAGCCCCGGGGAGCTGTTTTTT | CASSATSGSPGELFF
NA | TRBJ2-1 | TRBV6-1 | NA | TGTGCCAGCAGTGAAATCAGGGGGGATCATAATGAGCAGTTCTTC | CASSEIRGDHNEQFF
TRBD2 | TRBJ2-3 | TRBV5-4 | NA | TGTGCCAGCAGGGATTATAGCGGGAGCGCGGAAATCATCGCAACCAATACGCAGTATTTT | CASRDYSGSAEIIATNTQYF
NA | TRBJ2-1 | TRBV9 | NA | TGTGCCAGCGGTAGACGTCCGTATAGCGATGAGCAGTTCTTC | CASGRRPYSDEQFF
TRBD2 | TRBJ2-7 | TRBV7-9 | NA | TGTGCCAGCAGCCCCAGCGGGAGAGGGTACGAGCAGTACTTC | CASSPSGRGYEQYF
TRBD2 | TRBJ2-5 | TRBV5-4 | NA | TGTGCCAGCAGCCCCCGGGTGGCGGGGCGGGGGGAGACCCAGTACTTC | CASSPRVAGRGETQYF
NA | TRBJ2-7 | TRBV5-1 | NA | TGCGCCAGCAGCTTGGCCCTAACACGGACGCACTCCTACGAGCAGTACTTC | CASSLALTRTHSYEQYF
NA | TRBJ2-3 | TRBV6-5 | NA | TGTGCCAGCAGTTATACAGGTCTGTCCCTTGGTACGCAGTATTTT | CASSYTGLSLGTQYF
NA | TRBJ1-4 | TRBV25-1 | NA | TGTGCCAGCAGTGAGGGAGCTTGGCTGTATGAAAAACTGTTTTTT | CASSEGAWLYEKLFF
NA | TRBJ1-1 | TRBV19 | NA | TGTGCCAGTAGTCCGCGGATTTGGGCTGAAGCTTTCTTT | CASSPRIWAEAFF
NA | TRBJ2-5 | TRBV5-4 | NA | TGTGCCAGCAGCTTGGTTTCGGCGGTTCGGGAGACCCAGTACTTC | CASSLVSAVRETQYF
NA | TRBJ2-5 | TRBV28 | once | TGTGCCAGCAGTTTGGCGGGGCGGGAGACCCAGTACTTC | CASSLAGRETQYF
TRBD2 | TRBJ2-5 | TRBV11-2 | NA | TGTGCCAGCAGGGACACACGACTAGCAGCCCAAGAGACCCAGTACTTC | CASRDTRLAAQETQYF
TRBD2 | TRBJ2-1 | TRBV10-1 | once | TGCGCCAGCAGTGAGTCTAGCGGGAGGGCCGTTGATGAGCAGTTCTTC | CASSESSGRAVDEQFF
NA | TRBJ2-1 | TRBV5-1 | once | TGCGCCAGCAGCTCGACGGGGGGCGGATGGAGCTCCTACAATGAGCAGTTCTTC | CASSSTGGGWSSYNEQFF
NA | TRBJ2-2 | TRBV25-1 | NA | TGTGCCAGCAGTGAATTTGGGGTGTTTTCAGGGGACACCGGGGAGCTGTTTTTT | CASSEFGVFSGDTGELFF
NA | TRBJ1-1 | TRBV5-1 | NA | TGCGCCAGCAGCTTGGTGTTCACCCCCGGCACTGAAGCTTTCTTT | CASSLVFTPGTEAFF
TRBD1 | TRBJ1-2 | TRBV28 | NA | TGTGCCGCTGGCCCGGGGGACAGGGCTAACTATGGCTACACCTTC | CAAGPGDRANYGYTF
NA | TRBJ2-2 | TRBV10-3 | NA | TGTGCCATCAGTGGACGGGTTAATGCGAACACCGGGGAGCTGTTTTTT | CAISGRVNANTGELFF
NA | TRBJ1-1 | TRBV9 | NA | TGTGCCAGCAGCGGGACCGGGACCCAGAACACTGAAGCTTTCTTT | CASSGTGTQNTEAFF
TRBD1 | TRBJ1-5 | TRBV19 | NA | TGTGCCAGTAGCGGGACAGGGGGCAATCAGCCCCAGCATTTT | CASSGTGGNQPQHF
NA | TRBJ1-5 | TRBV2 | NA | TGTGCCAGCAGTGAGCTTTGGGGGGCTGGCAATCAGCCCCAGCATTTT | CASSELWGAGNQPQHF
NA | TRBJ2-3 | TRBV6-1 | NA | TGTGCCAGCAGTGGAAGACAGGTCGGGACAGATACGCAGTATTTT | CASSGRQVGTDTQYF